These 31 T cell receptor beta chains originate from one sample sequenced in a study of T cells expressing NK-cell markers. TCRdb re-analyzed the 5' RACE reads; it lists each CDR3 protein once, without DNA. This table lists about 380,000 distinct CDR3 sequences. Sequenced: blood T cells: a sorted CD56 or NKG2C T cell subset, CD4+ or CD8+ T cells, or bulk PBMC T cells (not recorded which). The source is a man aged 18 to 69 in good health.

The chain joins TRBV6-2 or TRBV6-3 to TRBJ2-5; TCRdb's D gene call, TRBD1, goes unchecked for lack of DNA. This CDR3 comprises 14 residues. Germline V gene data show CDR1 as MNHEY and CDR2 as SVGEGT. The CDR3 here is CASSKWTDQETQYF.

The V call is TRBV5-1, the J call TRBJ2-7; TCRdb's assignment of TRBD1 cannot be checked, as there is no DNA. CDR3 length: 16 amino acids. In germline, CDR1 is SGHRS, CDR2 YFSETQ. The CDR3 loop reads CASSLLAGQGLDEQYF.

J is TRBJ1-1 and V is TRBV5-1; TCRdb proposes TRBD1, but this gene call is untestable without DNA. Germline loops: CDR1 SGHRS, CDR2 YFSETQ. The CDR3 spans 15 residues. The CDR3 spells CASSKQGATMTEAFF.

V is TRBV6-1 and J is TRBJ1-3. Germline CDR1 and CDR2: MNHNS and SASEGT. The CDR3 is 14 amino acids. CDR3 protein: CASSGGAGGNTIYF.

The genes are TRBV7-6 and TRBJ2-1; TCRdb outputs TRBD1, but without DNA this stays unchecked. The CDR3 runs to 13 residues. Germline loops: CDR1 SGHVS, CDR2 FNYEAQ. Here the CDR3 reads CASAGTGDNEQFF.

The gene calls are TRBV6-4 and TRBJ2-1; TCRdb returns TRBD1, unconfirmable since there is no DNA. The CDR3 has 15 amino acids. Germline V gene data show CDR1 as MRHNA and CDR2 as SNTAGT. CDR3 sequence reads: CASSRDMTVVGEQFF.

The V call is TRBV15, the J call TRBJ2-1. The CDR3 sequence is 13 residues long. Germline V gene lookup returns CDR1 LNHNV and CDR2 YYDKDF (reference sequence). This CDR3 is CATSIRQLGEQFF.

The chain combines TRBV20-1 with TRBJ2-3; TCRdb gives TRBD2 as the D gene, but with no DNA this cannot be confirmed. The length of the CDR3 is 15 residues. Germline V gives CDR1 DFQATT, CDR2 SNEGSKA (reference sequence). CDR3 amino acids: CSARDPGLRTDTQYF.

The J gene is TRBJ1-2, the V gene TRBV10-3; TCRdb proposes TRBD1, but this gene call is untestable without DNA. The CDR3 has 13 residues. From germline, CDR1 is ENHRY and CDR2 SYGVKD. CDR3 protein: CAISGDRGNGYTF.

The chain links TRBV7-2 to TRBJ1-5; TCRdb picks TRBD1, but there is no DNA to check that call. The CDR3 runs to 15 residues. Looked up from germline, CDR1 is SGHTA and CDR2 is FQGNSA. The CDR3 is CASSRGTANNQPQHF. Full variable domain (remainder filled in from reference TRBV7-2 and TRBJ1-5): GAGVSQSPSNKVTEKGKDVELRCDPISGHTALYWYRQSLGQGLEFLIYFQGNSAPDKSGLPSDRFSAERTGGSVSTLTIQRTQQEDSAVYLCASSRGTANNQPQHFGDGTRLSIL.

The rearrangement uses TRBV7-8 and TRBJ2-7. CDR3 length: 13 residues. The germline V gene has CDR1 SGHVS and CDR2 FQNEAQ. The CDR3 here is CASSPRSRPEQYF. The variable domain in full, completed from reference TRBV7-8 and TRBJ2-7, reads GAGVSQSPRYKVAKRGQDVALRCDPISGHVSLFWYQQALGQGPEFLTYFQNEAQLDKSGLPSDRFFAERPEGSVSTLKIQRTQQEDSAVYLCASSPRSRPEQYFGPGTRLTVT.

This chain connects TRBV6-1 to TRBJ2-3; the D call of TRBD2 rests on TCRdb alone, since no DNA is present to check it. The length of the CDR3 is 17 residues. Germline loops: CDR1 MNHNS, CDR2 SASEGT. The CDR3 sequence: CASRPSGGQRRADTQYF.

The chain couples TRBV9 to TRBJ1-3. Germline CDR1 SGDLS, CDR2 YYNGEE. This CDR3 contains 16 residues. CDR3 amino acids: CASSVVGGSSGNTIYF. The full variable domain, with the rest looked up from reference TRBV9 and TRBJ1-3, is DSGVTQTPKHLITATGQRVTLRCSPRSGDLSVYWYQQSLDQGLQFLIQYYNGEERAKGNILERFSAQQFPDLHSELNLSSLELGDSALYFCASSVVGGSSGNTIYFGEGSWLTVV.

The V gene is TRBV28, the J gene TRBJ2-5; TCRdb's D call, TRBD2, is unchecked because there is no DNA. CDR1 is MDHEN and CDR2 is SYDVKM in the germline V gene. The CDR3 runs to 15 residues. CDR3: CASNRASGPKETQYF.

The J gene is TRBJ2-5, the V gene TRBV7-3; TCRdb's assignment of TRBD2 cannot be checked, as there is no DNA. The CDR3 consists of 18 residues. The V gene's germline CDR1 is SGHTA and CDR2 FQGTGA. CDR3 loop: CASSTKPPSGGYQETQYF.

The chain joins TRBV7-8 to TRBJ2-2; no DNA is available, so the TRBD1 call from TCRdb remains unchecked. Germline V gene sequence: CDR1 SGHVS, CDR2 FQNEAQ. The CDR3 covers 14 residues. CDR3 loop: CASRRDLDAGELFF.

This clonotype is identified as medium-sized (0.01 to 0.1%) from frequency. This sequence joins TRBV7-2 and TRBJ1-3. CDR3 length equals 12 residues. Germline assignment: CDR1 SGHTA and CDR2 FQGNSA. The CDR3 here is CASRLSGNTIYF.

The rearrangement links TRBV5-1 to TRBJ2-3. CDR3 length: 11 amino acids. Germline V gene data show CDR1 as SGHRS and CDR2 as YFSETQ. CDR3 loop: CASGGWDTQYF.

The J gene is TRBJ2-1, the V gene TRBV20-1; the TRBD2 assignment by TCRdb is unverifiable without DNA. CDR3 size: 16 residues. Germline CDR1 DFQATT, CDR2 SNEGSKA (reference sequence). The CDR3 is CSASSRLAGGYNEQFF.

The rearrangement links TRBV20-1 to TRBJ1-4; the TCRdb call, TRBD1, lacks DNA for checking. CDR1 and CDR2 (germline): DFQATT, SNEGSKA (reference sequence). There are 15 residues in the CDR3. CDR3 in amino acids: CSARDTGQGALKLFF.

The rearrangement uses TRBV28 and TRBJ2-1; with no DNA, the TCRdb D assignment of TRBD2 cannot be verified. CDR1 MDHEN and CDR2 SYDVKM come from the germline V gene. This CDR3 is built from 17 residues. The CDR3 loop is CASSLRSSGVRRNEQFF.

This sequence joins TRBV3-1 and TRBJ2-1; TCRdb's D call of TRBD2 is untestable without DNA. The CDR3 sequence is 15 residues long. CDR1 and CDR2 (germline): LGHDT, YNNKEL (reference sequence). CDR3 loop: CASSQGLAANNEQFF.

The V and J genes are TRBV18 and TRBJ2-4; TCRdb's D gene call, TRBD2, goes unchecked for lack of DNA. CDR1 KGHSH and CDR2 LQKENI come from the germline V gene. The CDR3 is 17 residues long. This chain's CDR3 is CASSPPSSGGLRNIQYF.

V and J are TRBV7-2 and TRBJ2-7; TCRdb outputs TRBD2, but without DNA this stays unchecked. The CDR3 covers 16 residues. Germline CDR1 SGHTA, CDR2 FQGNSA. The CDR3 here is CASSSRRAGGAYEQYF.

The chain recombines TRBV2 with TRBJ1-4; TCRdb reports TRBD1, a call that lacks DNA to check it against. Germline CDR1 is SNHLY and CDR2 is FYNNEI. This CDR3 region has 16 residues. The CDR3 sequence: CAGWRDRGSTNEKLFF.

The chain combines TRBV18 with TRBJ1-3. Germline CDR1 and CDR2: KGHSH and LQKENI. The length of the CDR3 is 15 residues. The CDR3 sequence: CASSPGSTDGNTIYF.

The genes are TRBV30 and TRBJ1-6; with no DNA, the TCRdb D assignment of TRBD1 cannot be verified. Germline V gene data show CDR1 as GTSNPN and CDR2 as SVGIG (reference sequence). This CDR3 comprises 13 residues. CDR3 amino acids: CAWDGQGPSPLHF.

The chain is built from TRBV5-6 and TRBJ2-3; TCRdb indicates TRBD1, and absent DNA this call remains unverified. The CDR3 length is 14 residues. Per germline, CDR1 SGHDT and CDR2 YYEEEE. The CDR3: CASSDRVFADTQYF.

The chain uses TRBV5-1 and TRBJ2-1; TCRdb proposes TRBD2, but this gene call is untestable without DNA. Germline loops: CDR1 SGHRS, CDR2 YFSETQ. There are 17 residues in the CDR3. The chain's CDR3 is CASSSPGTSGAYNEQFF. The whole variable domain, remainder taken from reference TRBV5-1 and TRBJ2-1, is KAGVTQTPRYLIKTRGQQVTLSCSPISGHRSVSWYQQTPGQGLQFLFEYFSETQRNKGNFPGRFSGRQFSNSRSEMNVSTLELGDSALYLCASSSPGTSGAYNEQFFGPGTRLTVL.

The chain joins TRBV5-1 to TRBJ2-7. This CDR3 has 13 amino acids. Germline V gene data show CDR1 as SGHRS and CDR2 as YFSETQ. CDR3 loop: CASSLGSMGEQYF.

J is TRBJ1-5 and V is TRBV11-1. From germline, CDR1 is SGHAT and CDR2 FQDESV (reference sequence). This CDR3 comprises 18 residues. Here the CDR3 reads CASSFIRTATFSNQPQHF.